The next 18 T cell receptor beta chains were all read from a single sample in a study of human T cells and chemical hapten exposure (dated by TCRdb to 2020 to 2023). Library prep was done by RACE. For sequencing, a NextSeq 500 was employed. The public reads were reanalyzed by TCRdb: fastp trimming at Q25, MiXCR alignment, in-frame beta chains only. CDR3 protein sequences are deduplicated, and each keeps its most common genes and DNA. The sample table contains more than 90,000 distinct CDR3 sequences; only one count was recorded for over 10% of them. The ten top clones hold 2.5% to 4% of the sample. This specimen's time point label, per the study, means: patch test 2, 6 weeks after DPC sensitization. The sample's treatment or condition label, decoded: therapeutic diphenylcyclopropenone sensitization with weekly scalp DPC. The sample was whole blood, taken in connection with sensitization to the hapten diphenylcyclopropenone (DPC). These receptors were taken from a woman between 40 and 50 years old with alopecia areata. Some clones in this sample may be carry-over from other donors' samples.

The rearrangement uses TRBV7-6 and TRBJ2-3; D perhaps matches TRBD2 (7 bases). The CDR3 is 16 amino acids. The V end was cut by 5 bases, the J end by 2 bases, with 17 bases between. Germline CDR1 is SGHVS and CDR2 is FNYEAQ. CDR3 coding DNA: TGTGCCAGCAGCACTAGAGGGGGGGGAGCCACAGATACGCAGTATTTT. This gives the protein CASSTRGGGATDTQYF.

The chain links TRBV13 to TRBJ1-3; no definite D call. This CDR3 spans 16 amino acids. The V end was cut by 2 bases, the J end by 0 bases, with 11 bases between. Germline loops: CDR1 PRHDT, CDR2 FYEKMQ (reference sequence). The DNA of the CDR3 is TGTGCCAGCAGCTTAAGCAGCTCACACTCTGGAAACACCATATATTTT. Its translation: CASSLSSSHSGNTIYF.

This clonotype was recorded at least ten times. The V and J genes are TRBV7-9 and TRBJ1-1; no definite D call. This CDR3 comprises 18 residues. Between the trimmed V and J ends, which lost 5 bases and 0 bases, there was a span of 22 bases. Germline V lookup: CDR1 SEHNR, CDR2 FQNEAQ (reference sequence). Written as DNA, the CDR3 is TGTGCCAGCAGCCGAGATATTGGGGTCCTGTCAATGAACACTGAAGCTTTCTTT. This gives the protein CASSRDIGVLSMNTEAFF.

The V call is TRBV20-1, the J call TRBJ2-3, with 9 bases that match TRBD2. The CDR3 is made up of 16 amino acids. With 0 bases clipped from V and 3 bases from J, the junction kept 7 bases outside the gene matches. Germline V gives CDR1 DFQATT, CDR2 SNEGSKA (reference sequence). CDR3: CSARDLGLAGTDTQYF. CDR3 coding DNA: TGCAGTGCTAGAGATTTAGGGCTAGCGGGGACAGATACGCAGTATTTT.

In its sample, this clonotype was seen many times. V gene TRBV25-1 combines with J gene TRBJ1-2, with 8 nucleotides matching TRBD1. Trimming removed 5 bases from V and 5 bases from J; junction bases left unmatched: 7. Germline V lookup: CDR1 MGHDK, CDR2 SYGVNS. The CDR3 runs to 14 residues. The CDR3 loop is CASSIGTGHYGYTF. CDR3 in DNA: TGTGCCAGCAGTATAGGGACAGGCCATTATGGCTACACCTTC.

For this clonotype: The junction differs from germline at one of its ends, possibly a read error. The rearrangement links TRBV12-3 or TRBV12-4 to TRBJ1-2; D is unresolved. The CDR3 is 11 amino acids. The CDR3 DNA is TGTGCCAGCAGTTTAGGTAACCGGGCGGACTTC. Protein: CASSLGNRADF.

Ten or more counts support this clonotype. The chain combines TRBV7-2 with TRBJ2-1; either TRBD1 or TRBD2 may supply D (5 bases each). The germline gives CDR1 SGHTA, CDR2 FQGNSA. V dropped 1 base and J dropped 8 bases, with 12 bases sitting between them. The CDR3 extends over 14 amino acids. CDR3 amino acids: CASSLGGVEDEQFF. As DNA, the CDR3 is TGTGCCAGCAGCTTAGGAGGGGTTGAGGATGAGCAGTTCTTC.

The chain carries TRBV9 and TRBJ2-7, with 14 bases fitting TRBD2. The CDR3 contains 14 residues. Germline V gene data show CDR1 as SGDLS and CDR2 as YYNGEE. With V trimmed by 0 bases and J by 7 bases, 0 bases remained unmatched. Here the CDR3 DNA reads TGTGCCAGCAGCGTAGGACTAGCGGGAGGGGAGCAGTACTTC. This codes for CASSVGLAGGEQYF.

This clonotype has more than one count but fewer than ten. The chain recombines TRBV28 with TRBJ1-4; TRBD1 matches 10 bases. V lost 8 bases to trimming and J lost 7 bases; unmatched junction nucleotides: 10. Germline lookup yields CDR1 MDHEN and CDR2 SYDVKM. The CDR3 covers 15 residues. The CDR3 bases are TGTGCCAGCCGTTCTCCGGGACAGGGGACTGAAAAACTGTTTTTT. Translating it yields CASRSPGQGTEKLFF.

Ten or more counts support this clonotype. The genes are TRBV28 and TRBJ1-2; 7 bases align to TRBD1. The CDR3 is 15 residues long. After removal of 1 base from V and 6 bases from J, the junction contained 8 bases not matched to a gene. CDR1 and CDR2 from the germline V gene are MDHEN and SYDVKM. CDR3 in DNA: TGTGCCAGCAGTTTATTATCAACAGGGGCCAATGGCTACACCTTC. Translation: CASSLLSTGANGYTF.

This clonotype was detected only once. V gene TRBV29-1 combines with J gene TRBJ2-3, with a possible D match to TRBD1 (7 bases). This CDR3 contains 11 residues. The germline V and J ends were trimmed by 7 bases and 6 bases, with 11 bases remaining between them. Germline CDR1 and CDR2: SQVTM and ANQGSEA. CDR3 loop: CSAPGGDTQYF. The CDR3 DNA is TGCAGCGCACCAGGGGGGGATACGCAGTATTTT.

In its sample, this clonotype was seen a few times. J is TRBJ2-5 and V is TRBV9, with TRBD2 as a possible D gene (5 bases). The ends were cut back, 1 base at V and 5 bases at J, with 9 bases in the middle. The germline gives CDR1 SGDLS, CDR2 YYNGEE. The CDR3 is 13 residues long. CDR3 loop: CASSVHEGETQYF. CDR3 nucleotides: TGTGCCAGCAGCGTACACGAGGGCGAGACCCAGTACTTC. The full variable domain, completed using reference TRBV9 and TRBJ2-5, is DSGVTQTPKHLITATGQRVTLRCSPRSGDLSVYWYQQSLDQGLQFLIQYYNGEERAKGNILERFSAQQFPDLHSELNLSSLELGDSALYFCASSVHEGETQYFGPGTRLLVL.

This clonotype was detected many times. The chain links TRBV6-1 to TRBJ2-7; 7 bases align to TRBD2. CDR1 MNHNS and CDR2 SASEGT come from the germline V gene. The CDR3 loop spans 15 amino acids. With 6 bases clipped from V and 2 bases from J, the junction kept 10 bases outside the gene matches. The CDR3 DNA reads as TGTGCCAGCAGCTTCGAATCGGGGGGTGCCTACGAGCAGTACTTC. It yields the protein CASSFESGGAYEQYF.

The chain has TRBV7-3 and TRBJ1-1, with unresolved D. Germline loops: CDR1 SGHTA, CDR2 FQGTGA. This CDR3 has 13 residues. V was cut by 3 bases and J by 1 base, with 6 bases left in between. The CDR3 DNA sequence: TGTGCCAGCAGCTTTTCCACGAACACTGAAGCTTTCTTT. Encoded protein: CASSFSTNTEAFF.

The rearrangement uses TRBV6-2 or TRBV6-3 and TRBJ1-2; D is uncertain. CDR3 length equals 12 residues. The germline CDR1 and CDR2 sequences are MNHEY and SVGEGT. The ends were cut back, 6 bases at V and 4 bases at J, with 9 bases in the middle. CDR3 nucleotides: TGTGCCAGCAGCCTCTCAAGCTATGGCTACACCTTC. Amino acid sequence: CASSLSSYGYTF.

This clonotype appeared many times. The rearrangement uses TRBV18 and TRBJ2-5; no definite D call. V lost 3 bases to trimming and J lost 0 bases, with 8 bases between them. This CDR3 spans 14 amino acids. Looked up from germline, CDR1 is KGHSH and CDR2 is LQKENI. The CDR3 region is CASSPEGYQETQYF. CDR3 nucleotides: TGTGCCAGCTCACCCGAAGGGTACCAAGAGACCCAGTACTTC.

V and J are TRBV7-9 and TRBJ2-1, with D possibly TRBD1 on 5 matching bases. Trimming took 3 bases from V and 4 from J, leaving 13 bases between them. Germline assignment: CDR1 SEHNR and CDR2 FQNEAQ (reference sequence). This CDR3 is built from 15 residues. In DNA, the CDR3 is TGTGCCAGCAGCTTTTGGTCAGGGCCGTACAATGAGCAGTTCTTC. Its protein is CASSFWSGPYNEQFF.

At least ten counts were recorded for this clonotype. This chain uses TRBV14 with TRBJ2-4; a weak D match, TRBD1 (6 bases). The germline gives CDR1 SGHDN, CDR2 FVKESK. This CDR3 is 16 amino acids long. The germline V and J ends were trimmed by 2 bases and 0 bases, with 11 bases remaining between them. Here the CDR3 reads CASSQTTGLAKNIQYF. CDR3 nucleotide sequence: TGTGCCAGCAGCCAAACGACAGGCCTAGCCAAAAACATTCAGTACTTC.